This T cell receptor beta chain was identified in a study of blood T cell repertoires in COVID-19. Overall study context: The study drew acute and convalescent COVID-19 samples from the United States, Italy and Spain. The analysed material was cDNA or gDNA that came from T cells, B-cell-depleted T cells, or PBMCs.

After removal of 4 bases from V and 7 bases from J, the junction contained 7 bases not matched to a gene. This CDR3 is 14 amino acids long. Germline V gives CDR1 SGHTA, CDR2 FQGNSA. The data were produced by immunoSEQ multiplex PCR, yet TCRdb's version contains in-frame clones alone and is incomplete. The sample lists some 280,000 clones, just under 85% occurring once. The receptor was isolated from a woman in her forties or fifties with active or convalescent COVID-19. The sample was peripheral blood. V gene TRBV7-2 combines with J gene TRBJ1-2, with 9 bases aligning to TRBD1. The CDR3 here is CASSWGQGSGGYTF. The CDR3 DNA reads TGTGCCAGCAGCTGGGGACAGGGCTCGGGTGGCTACACCTTC.